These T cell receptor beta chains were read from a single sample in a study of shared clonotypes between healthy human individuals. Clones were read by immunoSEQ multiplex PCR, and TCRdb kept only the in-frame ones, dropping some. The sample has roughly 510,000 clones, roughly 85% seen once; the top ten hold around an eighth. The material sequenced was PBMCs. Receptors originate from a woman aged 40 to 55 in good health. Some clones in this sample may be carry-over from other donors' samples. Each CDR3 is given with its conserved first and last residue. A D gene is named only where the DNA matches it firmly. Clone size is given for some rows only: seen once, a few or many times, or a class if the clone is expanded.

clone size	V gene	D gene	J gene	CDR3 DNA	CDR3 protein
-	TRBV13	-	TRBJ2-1	TGTGCCAGCAGCTTAAGTCTCGCTAGCTTCATCTCCTACAATGAGCAGTTCTTC	CASSLSLASFISYNEQFF
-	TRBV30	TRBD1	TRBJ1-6	TGTGCCTGGACAAGGGGGCAGGGTTCACCCCTCCACTTT	CAWTRGQGSPLHF
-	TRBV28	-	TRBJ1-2	TGTGCCAGCAGTCCCCGGGGTGGCTACACCTTC	CASSPRGGYTF
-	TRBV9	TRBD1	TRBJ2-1	TGTGCCAGCAGCCCACAGGGGTTCCCTTACAATGAGCAGTTCTTC	CASSPQGFPYNEQFF
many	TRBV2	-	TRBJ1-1	TGTGCCAGCAGCCCCCGGGACGGTGAAGCTTTCTTT	CASSPRDGEAFF
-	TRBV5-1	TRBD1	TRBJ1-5	TGCGCCAGCAGCATCGGGACAGGGCCAAATCAGCCCCAGCATTTT	CASSIGTGPNQPQHF
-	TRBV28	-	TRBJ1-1	TGTGCCAGCACCTCTGGGGATGGGGCTGGGGACACTGAAGCTTTCTTT	CASTSGDGAGDTEAFF
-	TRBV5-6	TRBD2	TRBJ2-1	TGTGCCAGCAGCTATCCACCGGGACTAGCCTCCTTTGAGCAGTTCTTC	CASSYPPGLASFEQFF
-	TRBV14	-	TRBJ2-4	TGTGCCAGCAGCCAAGTAAGAGCGGGAAACATTCAGTACTTC	CASSQVRAGNIQYF
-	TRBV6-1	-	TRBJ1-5	TGTGCCAGCAGTAAACAGGGCCAGCCCCAGCATTTT	CASSKQGQPQHF
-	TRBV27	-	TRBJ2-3	TGTGCCAGCAGTTCCCCGGGACACCCCACAGATACGCAGTATTTT	CASSSPGHPTDTQYF
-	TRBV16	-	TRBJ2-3	TGTGCCAGCTCCCCCCCCCGCACAGATACGCAGTATTTT	CASSPPRTDTQYF
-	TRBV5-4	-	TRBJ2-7	TGTGCCAGCAGCTCAGGACCCACGAGGTCCTACGAGCAGTACTTC	CASSSGPTRSYEQYF
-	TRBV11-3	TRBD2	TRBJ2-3	TGTGCCAGCAGCTTAGGTACTAGCGGGAGGACAGATACGCAGTATTTT	CASSLGTSGRTDTQYF
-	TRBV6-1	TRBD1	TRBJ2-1	TGTGCCAGCAGTGGACAGGGGTCCTTTACCTACAATGAGCAGTTCTTC	CASSGQGSFTYNEQFF
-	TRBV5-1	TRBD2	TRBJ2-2	TGCGCCAGCAGCGGGCTAGCGGGAGACACCGGGGAGCTGTTTTTT	CASSGLAGDTGELFF
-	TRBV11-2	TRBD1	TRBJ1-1	TGTGCCAGCAGGGGGACAGGGGAAACTGAAGCTTTCTTT	CASRGTGETEAFF
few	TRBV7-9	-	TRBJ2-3	TGTGCCAGCCGGGCGGGAGATACGCAGTATTTT	CASRAGDTQYF
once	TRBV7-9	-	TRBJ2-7	TGTGCCAGCAGCTTGGGCTGGGACACAACCTACGAGCAGTACTTC	CASSLGWDTTYEQYF
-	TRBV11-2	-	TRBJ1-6	TGTGCCAGCAGCCAAGATGGACAGCCGCTCTCACCCCTCCACTTT	CASSQDGQPLSPLHF
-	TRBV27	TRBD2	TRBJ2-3	TGTGCCAGCAGCCCACTAGCGGGAGGGAGGGACAGATATACGCAGTATTTT	CASSPLAGGRDRYTQYF
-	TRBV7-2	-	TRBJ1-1	TGTGCCAGCCGAAGTGGGGGAACGGCCACTGAAGCTTTCTTT	CASRSGGTATEAFF
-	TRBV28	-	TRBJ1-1	TGTGTCACGGCCGGAAGGTACACTGAAGCTTTCTTT	CVTAGRYTEAFF